This T cell receptor (beta chain) is drawn from a study of CD8 T cells in ankylosing spondylitis (dated by TCRdb to about 2017). For the wider study: To find TCR variants linked to disease, the study profiled T cell receptor beta repertoires in ankylosing spondylitis patients and healthy donors. The full study cohort comprised around 23 ankylosing spondylitis patients and approximately 100 healthy donors. Samples of peripheral blood were taken, and for ankylosing spondylitis patients, synovial fluid was collected as well.

Sequencing was performed on an Illumina HiSeq 2500. Quantitative 5'-RACE with molecular barcodes was used to prepare TCR beta libraries. In the authors' own workflow: To identify disease-linked TCR variants, a new computational method was used, one built on a probabilistic model of VDJ rearrangement. The public reads were reprocessed in TCRdb via fastp at Q25 and MiXCR, keeping in-frame beta chains. When rows share a CDR3 protein, they turn into one entry using the most common DNA and genes. TCRdb assigned the V and J calls; the authors' analysis was not used. The sample has 200,000 to 300,000 distinct CDR3 sequences on record, around 7.8% of them singletons. About 6.5% of the sample rests with the top ten. The cysteine opens and the phenylalanine closes a CDR3 of 15 amino acids. The DNA shown is the 45-base CDR3, in frame from base 1. Taken from the germline V gene, the CDR1 and CDR2 loops are SGHTA and FQGTGA. V and J lose 4 bases and 0 bases, and a span of 10 bases separates them.

Results and caveats for the whole study, not just this receptor: According to the report, matched synovial fluid samples from ankylosing spondylitis patients were significantly enriched for the disease-linked clones. Some TCR beta motif variants had previously been reported in synovial fluid and blood of reactive arthritis patients, which suggested common disease-initiation mechanisms. In peripheral blood, the disease-linked clones were found at relatively low frequencies and had a CD8+ phenotype. Blood from ankylosing spondylitis patients appeared to be characterized by a TCR beta motif made up of about 8 highly homologous amino acid variants.

This clonotype was seen ten or more times. Its antigen is still unknown. One base away there is no much larger clone; base qualities are not given. The TCR was taken from a male donor with ankylosing spondylitis or in good health (not recorded which). Input material: blood, either unsorted or a sorted T cell fraction (not recorded which). The chain is encoded by TRBV7-3 joined to TRBJ1-3, with the D gene call left open. The CDR3 reads CASSSGSSSGNTIYF. The bases read TGTGCCAGCAGCTCCGGGTCGTCCTCTGGAAACACCATATATTTT.